Shown below are 21 T cell receptor beta chains from a single sample sequenced in a study of T cell responses to AZD1222 COVID-19 vaccine. The assay was immunoSEQ multiplex PCR, and TCRdb's table has in-frame clones only and misses some. The sample lists about 120,000 clones; around 82% were seen once. The source material was peripheral blood, sampled on day 0 of AZD1222 vaccination. All receptors come from an adult in good health.

This clone was counted a single time. The genes are TRBV2 and TRBJ1-5; D remains ambiguous. Germline V gene lookup returns CDR1 SNHLY and CDR2 FYNNEI. The CDR3 is made up of 13 amino acids. Between the trimmed V and J ends, which lost 5 bases and 3 bases, there was a span of 8 bases. The CDR3 bases are TGTGCCAGCAGTTCACGGGACAATCAGCCCCAGCATTTT. Translation gives CASSSRDNQPQHF.

The CDR3 nucleotides are TGCAGTGCTAGAGATAACGCTGAAGCTTTCTTT. It codes for CSARDNAEAFF. The genes are TRBV20-1 and TRBJ1-1; D unclear. This CDR3 contains 11 residues. In germline, CDR1 is DFQATT, CDR2 SNEGSKA (reference sequence). V was cut by 0 bases and J by 6 bases, with 5 bases left in between.

V gene TRBV5-4 combines with J gene TRBJ1-4; 8 nucleotides align to TRBD1. With 3 bases clipped from V and 6 bases from J, the junction kept 7 bases outside the gene matches. From germline, CDR1 is SGHNT and CDR2 YYREEE (reference sequence). The CDR3 is 15 amino acids. DNA of the CDR3: TGTGCCAGCAGCTCATCTCAGGGGGCGGATGAAAAACTGTTTTTT. Its protein is CASSSSQGADEKLFF. The complete variable domain, with remaining parts taken from reference TRBV5-4 and TRBJ1-4, reads ETGVTQSPTHLIKTRGQQVTLRCSSQSGHNTVSWYQQALGQGPQFIFQYYREEENGRGNFPPRFSGLQFPNYSSELNVNALELDDSALYLCASSSSQGADEKLFFGSGTQLSVL.

This clone appeared a single time. This chain uses TRBV1 with TRBJ1-4. TRBV1 is an annotated pseudogene. CDR3 length: 12 residues. CDR3 protein: CTQPGVREKLFF. CDR3 in DNA: TGCACCCAACCGGGAGTCCGAGAAAAACTGTTTTTT.

This chain uses TRBV28 with TRBJ1-5, with D possibly TRBD1 on 5 matching bases. The CDR3 is made up of 17 amino acids. Germline V gene data show CDR1 as MDHEN and CDR2 as SYDVKM. Deletions cut 3 bases from V and 0 bases from J, with 15 bases between. This CDR3 is CASSLARVGVSNQPQHF. The CDR3 DNA reads TGTGCCAGCAGTTTGGCCAGGGTGGGGGTTAGCAATCAGCCCCAGCATTTT.

The gene calls are TRBV23-1 and TRBJ1-5; 9 bases are shared with TRBD1. TRBV23-1 is labeled an ORF, and its function is uncertain. V was clipped by 6 bases and J by 5 bases; unmatched bases: 8. This CDR3 region has 15 residues. CDR3 loop: CASRSRDRVDQPQHF. The CDR3 DNA reads TGCGCCAGCAGGTCCAGGGACAGGGTTGATCAGCCCCAGCATTTT.

This chain connects TRBV19 to TRBJ1-1, with 9 bases identical to TRBD1. Per the germline V gene, CDR1 is LNHDA and CDR2 is SQIVND (reference sequence). The junction had 6 bases not matched to a gene; V was cut back by 6 bases and J by 1 base. This CDR3 has 15 residues. CDR3 nucleotide sequence: TGTGCCAGTAGGTACACAGGGGGCGGGAACACTGAAGCTTTCTTT. It yields the protein CASRYTGGGNTEAFF. The entire variable domain, with the rest obtained from reference TRBV19 and TRBJ1-1, is as follows: DGGITQSPKYLFRKEGQNVTLSCEQNLNHDAMYWYRQDPGQGLRLIYYSQIVNDFQKGDIAEGYSVSREKKESFPLTVTSAQKNPTAFYLCASRYTGGGNTEAFFGQGTRLTVV.

The rearrangement uses TRBV18 and TRBJ2-5; unclear D gene. The CDR3 totals 15 residues. Looked up from germline, CDR1 is KGHSH and CDR2 is LQKENI. V was shortened by 3 bases and J by 3 bases, with 14 bases between the two germline ends. The CDR3 DNA reads as TGTGCCAGCTCACCTCGAGTTCAGACAAAAGAGACCCAGTACTTC. Translation: CASSPRVQTKETQYF.

The chain has TRBV2 and TRBJ1-3; the match to TRBD1 covers 8 bases. The CDR3 contains 14 residues. V dropped 6 bases and J dropped 2; count of bases not matched to a gene: 3. CDR1 and CDR2 from the germline V gene are SNHLY and FYNNEI. CDR3 loop: CASRRTGTGNTIYF. For the CDR3, the DNA is TGTGCCAGCAGGAGGACAGGGACTGGAAACACCATATATTTT.

V and J are TRBV5-1 and TRBJ2-7; D gene unclear. The CDR3 loop spans 15 amino acids. The V gene's germline CDR1 is SGHRS and CDR2 YFSETQ. V was shortened by 0 bases and J by 1 base, with 11 bases between the two germline ends. The CDR3 sequence: CASSLASSVSYEQYF. Here the CDR3 DNA reads TGCGCCAGCAGCTTGGCCTCGTCAGTATCCTACGAGCAGTACTTC. Supplemented by reference TRBV5-1 and TRBJ2-7, the full variable domain reads KAGVTQTPRYLIKTRGQQVTLSCSPISGHRSVSWYQQTPGQGLQFLFEYFSETQRNKGNFPGRFSGRQFSNSRSEMNVSTLELGDSALYLCASSLASSVSYEQYFGPGTRLTVT.

A few counts support this clone. The CDR3 nucleotides are TGCGCCAGCGGTTACACCCAAGGGACTTCTAGCTCCTACGAGCAGTACTTC. It encodes CASGYTQGTSSSYEQYF. The rearrangement uses TRBV10-1 and TRBJ2-7; D possibly corresponds to TRBD2 (6 bases). Germline V gives CDR1 WNHNN, CDR2 SYGVQD (reference sequence). Trimming removed 8 bases at V and 0 bases at J, with 23 bases between. The CDR3 length is 17 residues.

The J gene is TRBJ2-7, the V gene TRBV7-2, with a weak D call TRBD2 (5 bases). V lost 1 base, J lost 0 bases, and 10 bases lay in between. The CDR3 is made up of 15 amino acids. Germline V lookup: CDR1 SGHTA, CDR2 FQGNSA. The CDR3 loop is CASSLGSGSSYEQYF. CDR3 DNA: TGTGCCAGCAGCTTAGGGAGCGGAAGCTCCTACGAGCAGTACTTC.

The chain is built from TRBV13 and TRBJ2-7; 7 bases align to TRBD2. The CDR3 sequence is 13 residues long. V dropped 4 bases and J dropped 2; count of bases not matched to a gene: 2. Germline loops: CDR1 PRHDT, CDR2 FYEKMQ (reference sequence). The CDR3 is CASSSGLAYEQYF. The CDR3 coding sequence is TGTGCCAGCAGCTCCGGACTAGCCTACGAGCAGTACTTC.

V is TRBV6-5 and J is TRBJ2-3; 10 positions agree with TRBD2. The CDR3 contains 15 residues. V gave up 8 bases and J gave up 1 base; unmatched junction bases: 6. CDR1 and CDR2 (germline): MNHEY, SVGAGI. The CDR3 DNA reads as TGTGCCAGCTTCAGCGGGGGGGCCGGCACAGATACGCAGTATTTT. Encoded protein: CASFSGGAGTDTQYF.

This rearrangement joins TRBV13 to TRBJ2-2; 8 nucleotides agree with TRBD2. CDR1 and CDR2 (germline): PRHDT, FYEKMQ (reference sequence). The CDR3 has 17 amino acids. J gave up 4 bases and V 3 bases, and 10 bases lay outside the gene matches. The CDR3 sequence is CASSFRGGVRPTGELFF. In nucleotides, the CDR3 is TGTGCCAGCAGCTTCCGGGGGGGGGTCCGACCCACCGGGGAGCTGTTTTTT.

The rearrangement joins TRBV7-2 to TRBJ2-1; maybe TRBD1 (6 bases). The ends were cut back, 1 base at V and 9 bases at J, with 13 bases in the middle. The CDR3 has 14 amino acids. CDR1 SGHTA and CDR2 FQGNSA come from the germline V gene. The CDR3 reads CASSLVGAGSEQFF. The CDR3 DNA follows: TGTGCCAGCAGCTTAGTGGGGGCAGGGAGTGAGCAGTTCTTC.

The chain links TRBV19 to TRBJ1-5, with unresolved D. This CDR3 has 11 residues. Trimming took off 5 bases at V and 14 bases at J, with 13 bases between the two ends. Germline CDR1 and CDR2: LNHDA and SQIVND (reference sequence). The CDR3 here is CASSLDGVKHF. The CDR3 nucleotides read TGTGCCAGTAGTCTGGACGGGGTGAAGCATTTT.

The V call is TRBV5-5, the J call TRBJ1-3; D is undetermined. Per the germline V gene, CDR1 is SGHKS and CDR2 is YYEKEE (reference sequence). The V and J ends lost 6 bases and 4 bases respectively, with 11 bases between them. This CDR3 has 13 amino acids. The CDR3 region is CASTGIAGNTIYF. The CDR3 region has the DNA TGTGCCAGCACGGGTATAGCGGGAAACACCATATATTTT.

This clone was found a few times. The chain combines TRBV27 with TRBJ2-3; 9 bases agree with TRBD1. J lost 4 bases, V lost 4 bases, and 3 bases had no gene match. Germline V gene sequence: CDR1 MNHEY, CDR2 SMNVEV (reference sequence). CDR3 size: 14 residues. The CDR3 protein is CASSWRQGADTQYF. The DNA for the CDR3 is TGTGCCAGCAGTTGGAGACAGGGGGCAGATACGCAGTATTTT.

The rearrangement links TRBV28 to TRBJ2-7; no clear D gene. The CDR3 totals 14 residues. Germline V gene sequence: CDR1 MDHEN, CDR2 SYDVKM. V was cut by 5 bases and J by 0 bases, with 11 bases left in between. CDR3 residues: CASSPMSYSYEQYF. DNA of the CDR3: TGTGCCAGCAGTCCGATGTCTTACTCCTACGAGCAGTACTTC. Full variable domain (outside the CDR3, taken from reference TRBV28 and TRBJ2-7): DVKVTQSSRYLVKRTGEKVFLECVQDMDHENMFWYRQDPGLGLRLIYFSYDVKMKEKGDIPEGYSVSREKKERFSLILESASTNQTSMYLCASSPMSYSYEQYFGPGTRLTVT.

This clone was detected once. The V gene is TRBV2, the J gene TRBJ2-7; TRBD1 matches at 8 bases. The CDR3 is 15 amino acids. V lost 8 bases to trimming and J lost 5 bases; unmatched junction nucleotides: 14. Per the germline V gene, CDR1 is SNHLY and CDR2 is FYNNEI. Here the CDR3 DNA reads TGTGCCAGCGGGGGACAGGCCCTTCCCGGGGACGAGCAGTACTTC. This gives the protein CASGGQALPGDEQYF.